This TCR beta chain originates from a study of blood T cells in healthy people across ages. Primers used in a second PCR of roughly 7 to 12 cycles were a sample-barcoded 5' primer and a J-beta primer mix. One entry per CDR3 protein, called by TCRdb with MiXCR from the 5' RACE reads. The repertoire includes 700,000 to 900,000 distinct CDR3 sequences, less than 70% of them detected once, and about 42% sits in the top ten. This clonotype was observed a single time. In each sample, at least 6.5 million PBMCs were isolated. Germline CDR1 is LGHDT and CDR2 is YNNKEL (reference sequence). The ends lost 4 bases at V and 6 bases at J; junction bases unmatched: 7. The CDR3 totals 17 residues.

The sample taken for sequencing was blood. This TCR came from an elderly man in good health. The chain carries TRBV3-1 and TRBJ2-1; 15 nucleotides match TRBD2. The CDR3 spells CASSRGLAGGTGNEQFF. The CDR3 DNA sequence: TGTGCCAGCAGCCGAGGACTAGCGGGAGGGACGGGCAATGAGCAGTTCTTC.